This entry lists 12 T cell receptor beta chains sequenced from one sample in a study of radiation and T cells in renal cell carcinoma. The protocol was immunoSEQ multiplex PCR, while the TCRdb copy is restricted to in-frame clones and leaves out a portion. This table has some 21,000 clones, 45% to 70% appearing once. As for treatment: treatment-naive control, cytoreductive nephrectomy. The sequencing here drew on tumor tissue, taken from a patient whose treatment was nephrectomy without radiotherapy. The receptors were gathered from a human donor with renal cell carcinoma.

V usage is TRBV5-1 and J usage is TRBJ2-3; TRBD1 matches 8 bases. Germline CDR1 SGHRS, CDR2 YFSETQ. CDR3 size: 15 residues. J gave up 2 bases and V 0 bases, and 2 bases lay outside the gene matches. Here the CDR3 reads CASSLVQGATDTQYF. CDR3 sequence (DNA): TGCGCCAGCAGCTTGGTTCAGGGGGCCACAGATACGCAGTATTTT. The entire variable domain, with the rest obtained from reference TRBV5-1 and TRBJ2-3, is as follows: KAGVTQTPRYLIKTRGQQVTLSCSPISGHRSVSWYQQTPGQGLQFLFEYFSETQRNKGNFPGRFSGRQFSNSRSEMNVSTLELGDSALYLCASSLVQGATDTQYFGPGTRLTVL.

This clone has a handful of counts. The rearrangement uses TRBV5-4 and TRBJ1-3; D might be TRBD1 (5 bases). V lost 2 bases to trimming and J lost 1 base, with 10 bases between them. The CDR3 covers 15 residues. Germline V gene sequence: CDR1 SGHNT, CDR2 YYREEE (reference sequence). The CDR3 DNA follows: TGTGCCAGCAGCTTTGATGCAGGGTCTGGAAACACCATATATTTT. Encoded protein: CASSFDAGSGNTIYF.

The chain recombines TRBV15 with TRBJ1-3; no clear D. V gave up 1 base and J gave up 2 bases, with 15 bases separating them. Per the germline V gene, CDR1 is LNHNV and CDR2 is YYDKDF (reference sequence). The length of the CDR3 is 17 residues. This CDR3 is CATSRVDQAGTGNTIYF. In DNA form, the CDR3 reads TGTGCCACCAGCAGAGTAGATCAGGCCGGGACTGGAAACACCATATATTTT.

This clone was counted a few times. V usage is TRBV5-1 and J usage is TRBJ2-7; possibly TRBD1 for D (5 bases). Per germline, CDR1 SGHRS and CDR2 YFSETQ. V shed 4 bases and J shed 2 bases, with 13 bases lying between them. The CDR3 sequence is 14 residues long. The CDR3 DNA reads TGCGCCAGCAGCCCGACAGCCCTAGCCTACGAGCAGTACTTC. Translated: CASSPTALAYEQYF.

The V call is TRBV7-9, the J call TRBJ1-1; maybe TRBD1 (5 bases). The CDR3 spans 12 residues. Germline V CDR1 and CDR2: SEHNR, FQNEAQ (reference sequence). Deletions cut 1 base from V and 9 bases from J, with 9 bases between. DNA of the CDR3: TGTGCCAGCAGCTTAGAGGGGTTTAAAGCTTTCTTT. This gives the protein CASSLEGFKAFF.

Points on this clone: This may arise from a read error, as a much more abundant clone is one base away. The chain employs TRBV4-1 and TRBJ1-1; the D is unclear. The CDR3 runs to 15 residues. V gave up 3 bases and J gave up 5 bases, with 16 bases separating them. Germline V lookup: CDR1 MGHRA, CDR2 YSYEKL. Here the CDR3 reads CASSQTWAGRTEAFF. The CDR3 nucleotides are TGCGCCAGCAGCCAGACCTGGGCAGGCCGGACTGAAGCTTTCTTT.

J is TRBJ2-2 and V is TRBV7-2; D is uncertain. The germline gives CDR1 SGHTA, CDR2 FQGNSA. The CDR3 runs to 13 residues. The germline V and J ends were trimmed by 7 bases and 1 base, with 7 bases remaining between them. DNA for the CDR3: TGTGCCAGCACCGACGGGAACACCGGGGAGCTGTTTTTT. Its protein is CASTDGNTGELFF.

This chain connects TRBV5-6 to TRBJ2-2, with a possible D match to TRBD2 (5 bases). V was shortened by 4 bases and J by 5 bases, with 15 bases between the two germline ends. The germline gives CDR1 SGHDT, CDR2 YYEEEE. The CDR3 extends over 15 amino acids. CDR3 coding DNA: TGTGCCAGCAGCACGGGCCTTGGGAGAACCGGGGAGCTGTTTTTT. This gives the protein CASSTGLGRTGELFF.

The J gene is TRBJ1-1, the V gene TRBV6-5; D call uncertain. The V gene lost 4 bases and the J gene lost 7 bases, with 13 bases spanning the gap. This CDR3 spans 13 amino acids. Germline-derived CDR1 and CDR2 are MNHEY and SVGAGI. The CDR3 here is CASSSLLDREAFF. The CDR3 DNA sequence: TGTGCCAGCAGTTCTCTGCTTGACCGTGAAGCTTTCTTT.

This clone was seen more than once but under ten times. The CDR3 here is CASRADRATNEKLFF. CDR3 nucleotides: TGTGCCAGTAGGGCTGACAGAGCAACTAATGAAAAACTGTTTTTT. This sequence joins TRBV19 and TRBJ1-4; possible D gene TRBD1, 5 bases. V lost 6 bases to trimming and J lost 0 bases, with 11 bases between them. CDR1 and CDR2 from the germline V gene are LNHDA and SQIVND (reference sequence). The CDR3 extends over 15 amino acids. Together with reference TRBV19 and TRBJ1-4, the CDR3 gives the full variable domain: DGGITQSPKYLFRKEGQNVTLSCEQNLNHDAMYWYRQDPGQGLRLIYYSQIVNDFQKGDIAEGYSVSREKKESFPLTVTSAQKNPTAFYLCASRADRATNEKLFFGSGTQLSVL.

This sequence joins TRBV4-2 and TRBJ2-1; D possibly matches TRBD1 or TRBD2 (6 bases each). CDR3 size: 18 residues. Germline CDR1 LGHNA, CDR2 YNFKEQ. The germline V and J ends were trimmed by 1 base and 6 bases, with 22 bases remaining between them. This CDR3 is CASSQGGRGGQNFNEQFF. The CDR3 DNA follows: TGTGCCAGCAGCCAAGGGGGTAGGGGAGGACAGAACTTCAATGAGCAGTTCTTC.

This chain links TRBV5-6 with TRBJ1-2, with D possibly matching TRBD1 (6 bases). Per germline, CDR1 SGHDT and CDR2 YYEEEE. The CDR3 runs to 13 residues. The germline V and J ends were trimmed by 1 base and 6 bases, with 10 bases remaining between them. The CDR3 bases are TGTGCCAGCAGCTTGTGGGGGCCAGATGGCTACACCTTC. It yields the protein CASSLWGPDGYTF.